Listed here are 24 T cell receptor beta chains from one sample, sequenced in a study of human T cells and chemical hapten exposure (dated by TCRdb to about 2021). The library was produced with RACE. The sequencer listed for this sample is NextSeq 500. Clones were called with MiXCR by TCRdb after fastp trimmed the public reads at Q25, and only in-frame beta chains were retained. CDR3 protein sequences are deduplicated, and each keeps its most common genes and DNA. In this sample the table shows about 39,000 distinct CDR3 sequences, 10% to 15% of which occur a single time. Together, the top ten hold roughly 2.5% of the sample. The intended sense of this specimen's time point label: patch test 3, about 24 weeks after DPC sensitization. The treatment or condition tag for this specimen amounts to: therapeutic diphenylcyclopropenone sensitization with weekly scalp DPC. Unfractionated whole blood was collected in Tempus Blood RNA tubes, and total RNA was extracted from that blood.

This material consisted of whole blood, taken in connection with sensitization to the hapten diphenylcyclopropenone (DPC). The receptors come from a woman in her 40s with alopecia areata. Some clones in this sample may be carry-over from other donors' samples.

This clonotype was observed a few times. The V gene is TRBV20-1, the J gene TRBJ1-1; TRBD1 is a possible D gene (6 bases). The V end was cut by 2 bases, the J end by 1 base, with 8 bases between. CDR1 and CDR2 (germline): DFQATT, SNEGSKA (reference sequence). This CDR3 is built from 13 residues. The CDR3 nucleotides read TGCAGTGCTAGACAGGGGACGAACACTGAAGCTTTCTTT. Translation: CSARQGTNTEAFF.

CDR3 loop: CSASLGGDREAFF. In DNA form, the CDR3 reads TGCAGTGCTAGTTTAGGGGGGGACCGAGAAGCTTTCTTT. The rearrangement joins TRBV20-1 to TRBJ1-1, with TRBD1 as a possible D gene (6 bases). The CDR3 sequence is 13 residues long. V lost 3 bases, J lost 8 bases, and 16 bases lay in between. Germline V gene data show CDR1 as DFQATT and CDR2 as SNEGSKA (reference sequence).

There are many counts of this clonotype. The rearrangement uses TRBV12-3 or TRBV12-4 and TRBJ1-2; unclear D gene. The CDR3 is made up of 13 amino acids. The V gene lost 6 bases and the J gene lost 0 bases, with 8 bases spanning the gap. The CDR3 region is CASSVSTNYGYTF. The CDR3 coding sequence is TGTGCCAGCAGCGTTAGTACTAACTATGGCTACACCTTC.

The chain is built from TRBV6-1 and TRBJ2-4, with D perhaps TRBD2 (6 bases). CDR1 and CDR2 (germline): MNHNS, SASEGT. Trimming shortened V by 7 bases and J by 7 bases, and 14 bases separated the two germline ends. There are 13 residues in the CDR3. The CDR3 loop reads CASNGGGANIQYF. Written as DNA, the CDR3 is TGTGCCAGCAATGGGGGAGGTGCTAACATTCAGTACTTC.

The chain joins TRBV10-3 to TRBJ2-3; D remains ambiguous. Germline V lookup: CDR1 ENHRY, CDR2 SYGVKD. The CDR3 has 11 residues. Deletions cut 9 bases from V and 5 bases from J, with 9 bases between. DNA for the CDR3: TGTGCCATACGCCGTGGAGATACGCAGTATTTT. As protein: CAIRRGDTQYF.

This clonotype was recorded a few times. The junction shows a germline mismatch at one end, possibly a read error. J is TRBJ2-7 and V is TRBV2; no firm D call. From germline, CDR1 is SNHLY and CDR2 FYNNEI. This CDR3 is 8 amino acids long. The CDR3 DNA reads TGTGCCGAGAACAGCCTTAACTTC. This encodes CAENSLNF.

The table lists this clonotype with many counts. This chain links TRBV27 with TRBJ2-1, with D unclear. Looked up from germline, CDR1 is MNHEY and CDR2 is SMNVEV (reference sequence). V lost 5 bases and J lost 3, with 17 bases in between. The CDR3 sequence is 16 residues long. The CDR3 coding sequence is TGTGCCAGCAGTCCAACGATTTTGGGGATCTACAATGAGCAGTTCTTC. This encodes CASSPTILGIYNEQFF.

This clonotype was detected ten times or more. The chain has TRBV5-5 and TRBJ1-3; 7 nucleotides match TRBD1. CDR3 length: 16 residues. The germline CDR1 and CDR2 sequences are SGHKS and YYEKEE (reference sequence). The V and J ends lost 0 bases and 0 bases, in that order; junction bases with no gene match: 3. The CDR3 coding sequence is TGTGCCAGCAGCTTGGAGACAGGGAACTCTGGAAACACCATATATTTT. This gives the protein CASSLETGNSGNTIYF.

Many counts were recorded for this clonotype. V gene TRBV29-1 combines with J gene TRBJ2-1; TRBD2 agrees at 7 bases. CDR1 is SQVTM, CDR2 ANQGSEA, per germline. The ends lost 0 bases at V and 9 bases at J; junction bases unmatched: 8. The CDR3 spans 14 residues. The CDR3 spells CSVEEWAGAREQFF. The CDR3 region has the DNA TGCAGCGTTGAAGAGTGGGCGGGAGCTCGTGAGCAGTTCTTC.

The chain couples TRBV4-3 to TRBJ2-7, with 13 bases fitting TRBD2. J lost 2 bases, V lost 4 bases, and 5 bases had no gene match. Germline lookup yields CDR1 LGHNA and CDR2 YSLEER. This CDR3 has 16 amino acids. CDR3 nucleotide sequence: TGCGCCAGCAGCCGCTCGGGACTAGCGGGACCCTACGAGCAGTACTTC. Amino acid sequence: CASSRSGLAGPYEQYF.

This clonotype was seen repeatedly, ten times or more. The J gene is TRBJ2-1, the V gene TRBV9; TRBD1 aligns across 11 bases. The CDR3 is 16 residues long. Trimming took 3 bases from V and 4 from J; bases not matched to a gene: 6. Looked up from germline, CDR1 is SGDLS and CDR2 is YYNGEE. The DNA of the CDR3 is TGTGCCAGCAGCGCACCGGGACAGGGGGGATACAATGAGCAGTTCTTC. It codes for CASSAPGQGGYNEQFF.

This clonotype was counted at least ten times. The gene calls are TRBV18 and TRBJ2-3, with D tentatively TRBD1 (6 bases). V lost 4 bases, J lost 1 base, and 12 bases lay in between. The CDR3 contains 15 residues. In germline, CDR1 is KGHSH, CDR2 LQKENI. The CDR3 loop is CASSLSWTGTDTQYF. As DNA, the CDR3 is TGTGCCAGCTCACTGTCATGGACAGGCACAGATACGCAGTATTTT.

The sample holds many counts of this clonotype. The chain carries TRBV27 and TRBJ2-1, with 10 bases that match TRBD2. This CDR3 spans 15 amino acids. Per germline, CDR1 MNHEY and CDR2 SMNVEV (reference sequence). With 3 bases clipped from V and 2 bases from J, the junction kept 1 base outside the gene matches. This CDR3 reads CASSFGLAAYNEQFF. The CDR3 DNA reads TGTGCCAGCAGTTTCGGACTAGCGGCCTACAATGAGCAGTTCTTC.

Here the CDR3 DNA reads TGTGCCAGCAGTTACTCCGGACGGAGCTCCTACGAGCAGTACTTC. Encoded protein: CASSYSGRSSYEQYF. The rearrangement uses TRBV6-5 and TRBJ2-7; D gene unclear. V was cut by 0 bases and J by 0 bases, with 9 bases left in between. This CDR3 is 15 amino acids long. Per the germline V gene, CDR1 is MNHEY and CDR2 is SVGAGI.

This clonotype was found a few times. The rearrangement joins TRBV29-1 to TRBJ2-3, with unresolved D. Per germline, CDR1 SQVTM and CDR2 ANQGSEA. There are 13 residues in the CDR3. Trimming cost V 4 bases and J 3 bases, with 11 bases left between them. CDR3 DNA: TGCAGCGTTGTAGTGATTGGGACAGATACGCAGTATTTT. The encoded protein is CSVVVIGTDTQYF.

In its sample, this clonotype was seen many times. The chain combines TRBV5-1 with TRBJ1-1, with 7 bases aligning to TRBD1. CDR1 and CDR2 (germline): SGHRS, YFSETQ. Trimming cost V 0 bases and J 4 bases; bases outside gene matches: 3. The CDR3 runs to 14 residues. The CDR3: CASSLEAGGTEAFF. The CDR3 nucleotides read TGCGCCAGCAGCTTGGAGGCAGGGGGCACTGAAGCTTTCTTT.

This chain links TRBV4-1 with TRBJ2-4; 13 positions match TRBD2. The ends lost 7 bases at V and 7 bases at J; junction bases unmatched: 10. This CDR3 is built from 16 residues. Germline V gives CDR1 MGHRA, CDR2 YSYEKL. This chain's CDR3 is CASTILAGGPGNIQYF. The CDR3 nucleotides are TGCGCCAGCACCATACTAGCGGGAGGGCCTGGGAACATTCAGTACTTC.

This clonotype appeared many times. This chain joins TRBV19 and TRBJ1-5, with a tentative D call TRBD1 (5 bases). Per germline, CDR1 LNHDA and CDR2 SQIVND (reference sequence). Trimming removed 6 bases at V and 0 bases at J, with 15 bases between. This CDR3 has 16 residues. CDR3 residues: CASRTMGRNSNQPQHF. DNA for the CDR3: TGTGCCAGTAGAACCATGGGACGAAATAGCAATCAGCCCCAGCATTTT.

This clonotype showed up many times. The chain combines TRBV4-3 with TRBJ2-5; unclear D gene. The CDR3 length is 13 residues. Trimming pared 1 base from V and 3 bases from J, leaving 6 bases between. Germline V lookup: CDR1 LGHNA, CDR2 YSLEER. The CDR3 DNA reads as TGCGCCAGCAGCCAAGCCCGGGAAGAGACCCAGTACTTC. This gives the protein CASSQAREETQYF.

The CDR3, as DNA: TGCGCCAGCAGTCAACCCGTGCGGGGTTGGGGCTACGAGCAGTACTTC. Its translation: CASSQPVRGWGYEQYF. The rearrangement joins TRBV23-1 to TRBJ2-7, with D perhaps TRBD2 (6 bases). TRBV23-1 is an open reading frame, and its role is uncertain. Deletions cut 2 bases from V and 3 bases from J, with 17 bases between. The CDR3 has 16 residues.

This clonotype has at least ten counts. The chain has TRBV4-2 and TRBJ2-3; TRBD2 is a possible D gene (7 bases). This CDR3 comprises 15 residues. V was pared by 4 bases and J by 6 bases, with 17 bases between. CDR1 is LGHNA, CDR2 YNFKEQ, per germline. The CDR3 DNA sequence: TGTGCCAGCAGCCCCCATGAGGGGGGGGCCGATACGCAGTATTTT. Translation gives CASSPHEGGADTQYF.

DNA for the CDR3: TGTGCCAGCAGCTCCTTGGCGTACAATGAGCAGTTCTTC. This sequence encodes CASSSLAYNEQFF. The chain combines TRBV28 with TRBJ2-1; D unclear. V lost 6 bases and J lost 4, with 10 bases in between. CDR1 is MDHEN and CDR2 is SYDVKM in the germline V gene. The CDR3 loop spans 13 amino acids.

This clonotype was detected a few times. The CDR3 here is CASSPPKGGSSYGYTF. CDR3 nucleotide sequence: TGTGCCAGCTCACCTCCCAAAGGGGGCTCCTCATATGGCTACACCTTC. V gene TRBV18 combines with J gene TRBJ1-2; 7 nucleotides align to TRBD1. Germline CDR1 KGHSH, CDR2 LQKENI. The CDR3 is 16 residues long. The trim removed 3 bases at V and 5 bases at J, leaving 12 bases unmatched.

The chain joins TRBV12-3 or TRBV12-4 to TRBJ2-5; 10 bases fit TRBD2. Unmatched junction bases numbered 29, after V lost 2 bases and J lost 5 bases. The CDR3 length is 23 residues. CDR3 protein: CASSLRPEAGTSVHKAWGETQYF. CDR3 sequence (DNA): TGTGCCAGCAGTTTAAGGCCCGAAGCCGGGACTAGCGTACACAAGGCTTGGGGGGAGACCCAGTACTTC.